Shown below are 8 T cell receptor beta chains from a single sample sequenced in a study of immune evolution from preneoplasia to lung adenocarcinoma (TCRdb year 2021). Receptor amplification or capture employed the immunoSEQ multiplex PCR assay. TCRdb holds this immuneACCESS table with in-frame rearrangements only. Some clones are missing; in checked studies, unresolved V genes explain under half, and the rest has no known cause. This sample is represented by some 7,500 clones; around 82% of them were singletons. Around 2.5% of the sample is taken by the ten largest. The sample comprised FFPE minimally invasive lung adenocarcinoma tissue. What this sample's cell subset or site label stands for: micro-invasive lung adenocarcinoma (MIA). The source of these receptors is a person older than 75 with lung adenocarcinoma.

CDR3 DNA: TGTGCCAGCAGCCAAGATCGAGTTAGCGGGAGAGTTCGTGGTTTAGAGACCCAGTACTTC. It specifies CASSQDRVSGRVRGLETQYF. The rearrangement links TRBV14 to TRBJ2-5; 9 bases line up with TRBD2. The germline V gene encodes CDR1 SGHDN and CDR2 FVKESK. The ends lost 0 bases at V and 4 bases at J; junction bases unmatched: 18. The CDR3 loop spans 20 amino acids. Variable domain in full (rest from reference TRBV14 and TRBJ2-5): EAGVTQFPSHSVIEKGQTVTLRCDPISGHDNLYWYRRVMGKEIKFLLHFVKESKQDESGMPNNRFLAERTGGTYSTLKVQPAELEDSGVYFCASSQDRVSGRVRGLETQYFGPGTRLLVL.

This chain connects TRBV19 to TRBJ1-5; D may be TRBD1 (6 bases). With 8 bases removed from V and 0 bases from J, the gap between germline ends came to 14 bases. The CDR3 length is 15 residues. Germline V gene data show CDR1 as LNHDA and CDR2 as SQIVND (reference sequence). The CDR3 loop reads CASSRGGASNQPQHF. CDR3 bases: TGTGCCAGTTCTCGCGGGGGGGCTAGCAATCAGCCCCAGCATTTT.

This chain joins TRBV5-1 and TRBJ1-1, with D possibly TRBD1 on 6 matching bases. Per the germline V gene, CDR1 is SGHRS and CDR2 is YFSETQ. The CDR3 is 13 residues long. Trimming took 1 base from V and 5 from J, leaving 9 bases between them. The CDR3 sequence: CASSLWGATEAFF. The DNA for the CDR3 is TGCGCCAGCAGCTTGTGGGGGGCGACTGAAGCTTTCTTT.

The rearrangement uses TRBV4-1 and TRBJ1-6, with 7 bases matching TRBD1. Germline CDR1 MGHRA, CDR2 YSYEKL. The trim removed 0 bases at V and 7 bases at J, leaving 6 bases unmatched. The CDR3 has 16 amino acids. CDR3 amino acids: CASSQDSGTVNSPLHF. The CDR3 DNA follows: TGCGCCAGCAGCCAAGATAGTGGGACAGTGAATTCACCCCTCCACTTT.

The chain joins TRBV2 to TRBJ2-5, with 10 positions matching TRBD1. Unmatched junction bases numbered 6, after V lost 6 bases and J lost 5 bases. The germline V gene has CDR1 SNHLY and CDR2 FYNNEI. The CDR3 has 14 amino acids. CDR3 amino acids: CASRPPGQGETQYF. The DNA for the CDR3 is TGTGCCAGCAGACCTCCGGGACAGGGGGAGACCCAGTACTTC.

The V and J genes are TRBV14 and TRBJ1-5; D uncertain. V was shortened by 5 bases and J by 7 bases, with 12 bases between the two germline ends. Germline V gene data show CDR1 as SGHDN and CDR2 as FVKESK. The CDR3 has 13 amino acids. The CDR3 nucleotides are TGTGCCAGCAGCGCCAGTATTTTCCAGCCCCAGCATTTT. It specifies CASSASIFQPQHF.

J is TRBJ2-2 and V is TRBV28; D might be TRBD2 (7 bases). V lost 10 bases and J 3 bases, leaving 15 bases between the germline ends. Germline CDR1 reads MDHEN; CDR2 reads SYDVKM. The CDR3 runs to 14 residues. The chain's CDR3 is CATRGATDTGELFF. The CDR3 DNA reads as TGTGCCACCCGGGGGGCCACCGACACCGGGGAGCTGTTTTTT.

The chain has TRBV5-4 and TRBJ2-3; no definite D call. Germline lookup yields CDR1 SGHNT and CDR2 YYREEE (reference sequence). Trimming pared 4 bases from V and 4 bases from J, leaving 13 bases between. There are 14 residues in the CDR3. The CDR3 DNA is TGTGCCAGCAGCCCGGACCCATTCGCAGATACGCAGTATTTT. Translation gives CASSPDPFADTQYF. The full variable domain, its missing parts supplied by reference TRBV5-4 and TRBJ2-3, is ETGVTQSPTHLIKTRGQQVTLRCSSQSGHNTVSWYQQALGQGPQFIFQYYREEENGRGNFPPRFSGLQFPNYSSELNVNALELDDSALYLCASSPDPFADTQYFGPGTRLTVL.